This entry lists 8 T cell receptor beta chains sequenced from one sample in a study of CD8 T cells in Susac syndrome. RNA was extracted with the RNeasy kit, and a quantity of about 0.45 to 1 ug was reverse transcribed using random hexamers. TCRdb fed the immunoSEQ multiplex PCR reads into MiXCR, producing one record per CDR3 protein. This sample has 330,000 or so distinct CDR3 sequences, with approximately 90% found just once. The sequenced material came from CD8+ T cells from PBMCs. The receptors shown here come from a human donor with multiple sclerosis.

The chain is built from TRBV20-1 and TRBJ1-2; D unclear. Germline CDR1 reads DFQATT; CDR2 reads SNEGSKA (reference sequence). Trimming removed 5 bases at V and 8 bases at J, with 12 bases between. This CDR3 comprises 11 residues. The CDR3 protein is CSALRATGYTF. Written as DNA, the CDR3 is TGCAGTGCTCTACGGGCGACCGGCTACACCTTC.

This sequence joins TRBV7-9 and TRBJ1-4; D is undetermined. The CDR3 sequence is 14 residues long. Trimming removed 1 base at V and 8 bases at J, with 11 bases between. CDR1 is SEHNR and CDR2 is FQNEAQ in the germline V gene (reference sequence). Written as DNA, the CDR3 is TGTGCCAGCAGCTTAGTACTGATGGGGGAAAAACTGTTTTTT. This sequence encodes CASSLVLMGEKLFF.

The J gene is TRBJ2-7, the V gene TRBV7-9; D perhaps matches TRBD2 (5 bases). The CDR3 has 13 residues. Per the germline V gene, CDR1 is SEHNR and CDR2 is FQNEAQ (reference sequence). V dropped 6 bases and J dropped 4 bases, with 13 bases sitting between them. The CDR3 reads CASRRGPAYEQYF. The CDR3, as DNA: TGTGCCAGCAGGCGAGGGCCCGCGTACGAGCAGTACTTC.

The chain joins TRBV6-2 or TRBV6-3 to TRBJ2-1; D might be TRBD2 (5 bases). V was cut by 2 bases and J by 5 bases, with 13 bases left in between. CDR1 and CDR2 (germline): MNHEY, SVGEGT. This CDR3 has 15 residues. The CDR3 DNA sequence: TGTGCCAGCAGTTACGGCGGGCTAGCACACAATGAGCAGTTCTTC. Its protein is CASSYGGLAHNEQFF.

The genes are TRBV27 and TRBJ1-2; D uncertain. Germline CDR1 reads MNHEY; CDR2 reads SMNVEV (reference sequence). Between the trimmed V and J ends, which lost 3 bases and 6 bases, there was a span of 11 bases. This CDR3 comprises 13 residues. CDR3 DNA: TGTGCCAGCAGTTTCTTAGGGAATAATGGCTACACCTTC. Its protein product is CASSFLGNNGYTF.

This clonotype was seen only once. The chain uses TRBV9 and TRBJ2-2, with 10 bases lining up with TRBD1. Germline V gene data show CDR1 as SGDLS and CDR2 as YYNGEE. J lost 3 bases, V lost 1 base, and 3 bases had no gene match. This CDR3 is 16 amino acids long. DNA for the CDR3: TGTGCCAGCAGCGTATTTGGACAGGGGGACACCGGGGAGCTGTTTTTT. The encoded protein is CASSVFGQGDTGELFF.

V usage is TRBV5-6 and J usage is TRBJ1-5; 8 bases agree with TRBD1. V shed 4 bases and J 4 bases; nucleotides not matched to a gene: 4. Germline V gene sequence: CDR1 SGHDT, CDR2 YYEEEE. The CDR3 extends over 14 amino acids. The DNA for the CDR3 is TGTGCCAGCAGCCAGACAGGGGAAAATCAGCCCCAGCATTTT. Encoded protein: CASSQTGENQPQHF.

V gene TRBV6-2 or TRBV6-3 combines with J gene TRBJ2-7; maybe TRBD1 (6 bases). There are 15 residues in the CDR3. Germline CDR1 is MNHEY and CDR2 is SVGEGT. Deletions cut 2 bases from V and 2 bases from J, with 13 bases between. The CDR3, as DNA: TGTGCCAGCAGTTACAACGGCAGGGGCACCTACGAGCAGTACTTC. This sequence encodes CASSYNGRGTYEQYF.